The present TCR beta chain was sequenced within a study of blood T cell repertoires in COVID-19. Enrollees, about 18 to 89 years old, lived in 24 US areas. Recovery meant two consecutive negative NP/OP PCR tests, professional clearance, or resolved symptoms. The repertoire was sequenced with immunoSEQ multiplex PCR; TCRdb's copy has only in-frame clones and lacks some. The table records 80,000 to 130,000 clones, 80% to 90% of them present only once. Sample: PBMCs or T cells enriched from blood (not recorded which). This clonotype was sampled from a woman in her forties or fifties who had recovered from COVID-19.

In DNA form, the CDR3 reads TGTGCCAGCAGCCCGGGACTAGCGGGGGAAGAGACCCAGTACTTC. This encodes CASSPGLAGEETQYF. The chain employs TRBV7-8 and TRBJ2-5, with 14 bases fitting TRBD2. This CDR3 has 15 amino acids. V lost 5 bases, J lost 3 bases, and 2 bases stayed unmatched. The germline V gene has CDR1 SGHVS and CDR2 FQNEAQ.